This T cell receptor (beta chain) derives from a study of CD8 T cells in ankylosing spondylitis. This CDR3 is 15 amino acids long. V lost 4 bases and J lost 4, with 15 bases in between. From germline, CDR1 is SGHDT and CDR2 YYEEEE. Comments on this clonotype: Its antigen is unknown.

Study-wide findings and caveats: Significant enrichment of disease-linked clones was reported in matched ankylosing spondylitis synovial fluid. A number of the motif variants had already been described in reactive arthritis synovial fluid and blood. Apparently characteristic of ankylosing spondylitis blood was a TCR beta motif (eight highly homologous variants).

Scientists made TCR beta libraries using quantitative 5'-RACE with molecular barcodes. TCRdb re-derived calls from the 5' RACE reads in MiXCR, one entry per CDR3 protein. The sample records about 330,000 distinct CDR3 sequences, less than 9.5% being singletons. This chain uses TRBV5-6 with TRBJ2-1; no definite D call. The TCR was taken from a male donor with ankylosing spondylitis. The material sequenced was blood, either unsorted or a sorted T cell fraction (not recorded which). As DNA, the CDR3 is TGTGCCAGCAGCCCCCCCGGGCACCGTTACAATGAGCAGTTCTTC. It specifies CASSPPGHRYNEQFF.